This record concerns one T cell receptor (beta chain) sequence. Profiled with immunoSEQ multiplex PCR; TCRdb holds only in-frame clones, not every one. This sample yields approximately 82,000 clones, of which around 82% are seen a single time; more than 5.5% belongs to the top ten. The CDR3 runs 14 residues. The germline CDR1 and CDR2 sequences are LGHNA and YSLEER. V was clipped by 1 base and J by 1 base, with 7 bases between them. The data were obtained in a study of blood T cell repertoires in COVID-19. Study summary: The origin of the acute and convalescent COVID-19 samples was the United States, Italy and Spain. Nucleic acid was either cDNA or gDNA, and it came from T cells, B-cell-depleted T cells, or PBMCs.

Sequencing was carried out using peripheral blood. The TCR sequence derives from a man aged 50 or older with active or convalescent COVID-19. J is TRBJ1-1 and V is TRBV4-3, with unresolved D. CDR3 sequence (DNA): TGCGCCAGCAGCCAAGTGGCGGGGAACACTGAAGCTTTCTTT. Its protein product is CASSQVAGNTEAFF.